The rows below give T cell receptor beta chains drawn from one sample of a study of identical twins. One entry per CDR3 protein, called by TCRdb with MiXCR from the 5' RACE reads. The sample records around 290,000 distinct CDR3 sequences, 8.5% to 9.5% being singletons. The same sample was also studied in work on yellow fever vaccine responses in identical twins.

Sequenced sample: CD8+ T cells sorted from blood. Receptor source: a woman under 30 in good health. The CDR3 runs from the conserved cysteine through the conserved F or W. The D gene is left open where the match is weak. Size is omitted from some rows. Given values are once, few, many or a class for expanded clones.

V: TRBV5-1
D: TRBD2
size: few
J: TRBJ2-7
CDR3: CASSQLAGEPYEQYF
DNA: TGCGCCAGCAGCCAACTAGCGGGTGAACCCTACGAGCAGTACTTC

V: TRBV7-2
D: .
size: .
J: TRBJ2-1
CDR3: CASSPEGGRYNEQFF
DNA: TGTGCCAGCAGCCCCGAGGGTGGGAGGTACAATGAGCAGTTCTTC

V: TRBV5-1
D: .
size: many
J: TRBJ2-1
CDR3: CASSSSDKNNEQFF
DNA: TGCGCCAGCAGCTCCTCAGACAAGAACAATGAGCAGTTCTTC

V: TRBV5-6
D: .
size: many
J: TRBJ2-3
CDR3: CASSLGDGTQYF
DNA: TGTGCCAGCAGCTTGGGTGACGGAACGCAGTATTTT

V: TRBV7-2
D: TRBD1
size: many
J: TRBJ2-7
CDR3: CASSLEGPGGEQYF
DNA: TGTGCCAGCAGCTTAGAGGGGCCAGGGGGTGAGCAGTACTTC

V: TRBV5-6
D: .
size: .
J: TRBJ2-3
CDR3: CASSLTRGSTDTQYF
DNA: TGTGCCAGCAGCCTAACTAGGGGTAGCACAGATACGCAGTATTTT

V: TRBV7-8
D: TRBD2
size: few
J: TRBJ2-5
CDR3: CASSPPSGSSETQYF
DNA: TGTGCCAGCAGCCCACCTAGCGGGAGTTCGGAGACCCAGTACTTC

V: TRBV13
D: .
size: many
J: TRBJ1-6
CDR3: CASSLGRGRTPLHF
DNA: TGTGCCAGCAGCTTAGGACGGGGAAGGACACCCCTCCACTTT

V: TRBV13
D: .
size: .
J: TRBJ2-7
CDR3: CASSPPLGDGLEQYF
DNA: TGTGCCAGCAGCCCCCCCCTGGGGGACGGCCTGGAGCAGTACTTC

V: TRBV30
D: TRBD2
size: few
J: TRBJ2-1
CDR3: CAWSPLAPIAEQFF
DNA: TGTGCCTGGAGCCCACTAGCGCCCATCGCTGAGCAGTTCTTC

V: TRBV29-1
D: .
size: many
J: TRBJ2-7
CDR3: CSVDAGGRYF
DNA: TGCAGCGTTGATGCTGGAGGGCGGTACTTC

V: TRBV10-3
D: TRBD1
size: few
J: TRBJ2-2
CDR3: CAIATGTGTGELFF
DNA: TGTGCCATCGCAACCGGGACAGGCACCGGGGAGCTGTTTTTT

V: TRBV5-1
D: TRBD1
size: many
J: TRBJ1-1
CDR3: CASSPRTGLMNTEAFF
DNA: TGCGCCAGCAGCCCGAGGACAGGACTAATGAACACTGAAGCTTTCTTT

V: TRBV29-1
D: .
size: .
J: TRBJ2-7
CDR3: CSVVRDNYEQYF
DNA: TGCAGCGTTGTCCGGGACAACTACGAGCAGTACTTC

V: TRBV7-9
D: TRBD1
size: .
J: TRBJ2-5
CDR3: CASHDLTGGVETQYF
DNA: TGTGCCAGCCACGACCTGACAGGGGGCGTGGAGACCCAGTACTTC

V: TRBV11-2
D: TRBD2
size: .
J: TRBJ2-1
CDR3: CASSFPGEGEFGEQFF
DNA: TGTGCCAGCAGCTTCCCTGGGGAGGGTGAGTTCGGTGAGCAGTTCTTC

V: TRBV11-1
D: TRBD2
size: .
J: TRBJ2-7
CDR3: CASSSPLFSRGVYEQYF
DNA: TGTGCCAGCAGCTCCCCCCTTTTTTCGCGGGGGGTCTACGAGCAGTACTTC

V: TRBV12-3/TRBV12-4
D: .
size: .
J: TRBJ1-4
CDR3: CASSLSPSEKLFF
DNA: TGTGCCAGCAGTTTAAGCCCCTCCGAAAAACTGTTTTTT

V: TRBV28
D: TRBD2
size: few
J: TRBJ2-3
CDR3: CASRGAGFSTDTQYF
DNA: TGTGCCAGCAGGGGAGCGGGGTTTAGCACAGATACGCAGTATTTT

V: TRBV28
D: .
size: many
J: TRBJ1-1
CDR3: CASSAMNTEAFF
DNA: TGTGCCAGCAGCGCGATGAACACTGAAGCTTTCTTT

V: TRBV7-6
D: .
size: .
J: TRBJ1-1
CDR3: CASSLGWGGQGSTEAFF
DNA: TGTGCCAGCAGCTTAGGTTGGGGGGGCCAAGGGAGCACTGAAGCTTTCTTT

V: TRBV7-3
D: TRBD2
size: .
J: TRBJ2-5
CDR3: CASSPLGGGLETQYF
DNA: TGTGCCAGCAGCCCCCTCGGGGGGGGGTTAGAGACCCAGTACTTC

V: TRBV6-2/TRBV6-3
D: .
size: many
J: TRBJ1-1
CDR3: CASSYSTGDGDTEAFF
DNA: TGTGCCAGCAGTTACTCTACAGGTGATGGGGACACTGAAGCTTTCTTT

V: TRBV10-3
D: .
size: many
J: TRBJ1-3
CDR3: CAIRTGTGIPTIYF
DNA: TGTGCCATCAGGACCGGGACGGGAATTCCCACCATATATTTT

V: TRBV10-3
D: .
size: few
J: TRBJ2-2
CDR3: CAIRAVATGELFF
DNA: TGTGCCATCAGGGCAGTCGCCACCGGGGAGCTGTTTTTT

V: TRBV6-2/TRBV6-3
D: .
size: .
J: TRBJ2-3
CDR3: CASSYGETDTQYF
DNA: TGTGCCAGCAGTTACGGAGAAACAGATACGCAGTATTTT

V: TRBV29-1
D: .
size: many
J: TRBJ2-7
CDR3: CSVVLGDGSYEQYF
DNA: TGCAGCGTTGTACTAGGGGATGGGTCCTACGAGCAGTACTTC

V: TRBV29-1
D: .
size: many
J: TRBJ2-3
CDR3: CSVEVRDGGDTQYF
DNA: TGCAGCGTTGAAGTGCGGGATGGGGGAGATACGCAGTATTTT

V: TRBV7-2
D: .
size: few
J: TRBJ2-7
CDR3: CASILSMGDYEQYF
DNA: TGTGCCAGCATCCTTAGTATGGGCGACTACGAGCAGTACTTC

V: TRBV28
D: .
size: few
J: TRBJ1-6
CDR3: CASFNRDNSPLHF
DNA: TGTGCCAGCTTTAACAGGGATAATTCACCCCTCCACTTT

V: TRBV20-1
D: .
size: .
J: TRBJ2-7
CDR3: CSARSTGTLSYEQYF
DNA: TGCAGTGCTAGAAGTACCGGGACTCTCTCCTACGAGCAGTACTTC

V: TRBV7-8
D: .
size: many
J: TRBJ2-3
CDR3: CASSLVIGRDRTDTQYF
DNA: TGTGCCAGCAGCTTAGTAATCGGGCGGGACCGCACAGATACGCAGTATTTT

V: TRBV20-1
D: TRBD1
size: .
J: TRBJ2-5
CDR3: CSAPDRGRGQETQYF
DNA: TGCAGTGCTCCCGACAGGGGAAGGGGGCAAGAGACCCAGTACTTC

V: TRBV5-1
D: TRBD2
size: few
J: TRBJ2-2
CDR3: CASRATGLAGVDTGELFF
DNA: TGCGCCAGCCGGGCCACGGGACTAGCGGGAGTCGACACCGGGGAGCTGTTTTTT

V: TRBV10-2
D: .
size: few
J: TRBJ2-3
CDR3: CASSESVSTDTQYF
DNA: TGCGCCAGCAGTGAGTCTGTTAGCACAGATACGCAGTATTTT

V: TRBV10-2
D: .
size: .
J: TRBJ2-5
CDR3: CASSDGEETQYF
DNA: TGCGCCAGCAGTGACGGGGAAGAGACCCAGTACTTC

V: TRBV5-1
D: TRBD2
size: few
J: TRBJ2-7
CDR3: CASRLAGADEQYF
DNA: TGCGCCAGCAGACTAGCGGGAGCGGATGAGCAGTACTTC

V: TRBV14
D: TRBD1
size: many
J: TRBJ2-1
CDR3: CASSLPGTGTHEQFF
DNA: TGTGCCAGCAGCCTCCCCGGGACAGGGACGCATGAGCAGTTCTTC

V: TRBV12-3/TRBV12-4
D: .
size: .
J: TRBJ2-1
CDR3: CASTAGPYNEQFF
DNA: TGTGCCAGCACCGCGGGCCCCTACAATGAGCAGTTCTTC

V: TRBV27
D: TRBD1
size: few
J: TRBJ1-2
CDR3: CASSSPRTGGRSSGYTF
DNA: TGTGCCAGCAGTTCCCCCCGGACAGGGGGTCGCAGTTCGGGCTACACCTTC

V: TRBV24-1
D: .
size: few
J: TRBJ2-1
CDR3: CATSDFGSGKHEQFF
DNA: TGTGCCACCAGTGATTTCGGCTCTGGAAAACACGAGCAGTTCTTC

V: TRBV9
D: .
size: few
J: TRBJ2-3
CDR3: CASSPAGTLTDTQYF
DNA: TGTGCCAGCAGCCCAGCCGGGACGCTCACAGATACGCAGTATTTT

V: TRBV3-1
D: TRBD2
size: many
J: TRBJ2-7
CDR3: CASSPSGGLYEQYF
DNA: TGTGCCAGCAGCCCTAGCGGGGGACTCTACGAGCAGTACTTC

V: TRBV10-3
D: TRBD1
size: many
J: TRBJ1-4
CDR3: CAISESKGAANEKLFF
DNA: TGTGCCATCAGTGAGTCGAAGGGGGCGGCTAATGAAAAACTGTTTTTT

V: TRBV28
D: TRBD1
size: .
J: TRBJ2-2
CDR3: CASSLPRTGYNTGELFF
DNA: TGTGCCAGCAGTTTACCCCGGACAGGGTATAACACCGGGGAGCTGTTTTTT

V: TRBV5-1
D: .
size: many
J: TRBJ2-7
CDR3: CASSLLGHEQYF
DNA: TGCGCCAGCAGCTTGCTGGGCCACGAGCAGTACTTC

V: TRBV4-3
D: TRBD1
size: .
J: TRBJ2-1
CDR3: CASGQTGDSYNEQFF
DNA: TGCGCCAGCGGTCAGACAGGGGACTCATACAATGAGCAGTTCTTC

V: TRBV24-1
D: .
size: few
J: TRBJ2-7
CDR3: CATSDRRDTRYEQYF
DNA: TGTGCCACCAGTGACCGCCGGGACACTAGATACGAGCAGTACTTC